The rows below give T cell receptor beta chains drawn from one sample of a study of PD-1 blockade in classical Hodgkin lymphoma. The repertoire was sequenced with immunoSEQ multiplex PCR; TCRdb's copy has only in-frame clones and lacks some. The table includes about 90,000 clones, 85% to 90% detected once. The input for sequencing was peripheral blood mononuclear cells (PBMCs), taken before the second cycle of nivolumab. The receptors here all came from a human donor with classical Hodgkin lymphoma. Both conserved end residues are part of each CDR3. D genes are given only for firm matches. Part of the rows lack a size; the others show once, few, many or a class for expanded clones.

v_call	d_call	j_call	clone_size	cdr3_aa	cdr3_nt
TRBV6-5	.	TRBJ1-2	once	CASSYRLPNYGYTF	TGTGCCAGCAGTTACCGGCTTCCCAACTATGGCTACACCTTC
TRBV18	.	TRBJ2-5	.	CASSPQGAGVETQYF	TGTGCCAGCTCACCACAAGGGGCGGGTGTAGAGACCCAGTACTTC
TRBV5-4	TRBD1	TRBJ1-4	.	CASSFQGAGEKLFF	TGTGCCAGCAGCTTTCAGGGGGCGGGTGAAAAACTGTTTTTT
TRBV18	.	TRBJ1-5	once	CASSPRRENQPQHF	TGTGCCAGCTCACCACGCAGGGAAAATCAGCCCCAGCATTTT
TRBV28	TRBD2	TRBJ2-7	once	CASSPRDYEGYEQYF	TGTGCCAGCAGTCCCCGGGACTACGAAGGCTACGAGCAGTACTTC
TRBV4-1	TRBD2	TRBJ2-7	.	CASSQDRSSGLPGLGYEQYF	TGCGCCAGCAGCCAAGATAGGTCTAGCGGGCTCCCAGGGTTGGGCTACGAGCAGTACTTC
TRBV7-8	.	TRBJ1-5	once	CASSSKDQPQHF	TGTGCCAGCAGCTCCAAGGATCAGCCCCAGCATTTT
TRBV5-1	TRBD1	TRBJ2-3	once	CASRLARTGTGGSDTQYF	TGCGCCAGCAGACTGGCCAGAACCGGGACAGGGGGCTCAGATACGCAGTATTTT
TRBV7-9	TRBD1	TRBJ1-6	.	CASTMGQNNSPLHF	TGTGCCAGCACTATGGGACAGAATAATTCACCCCTCCACTTT
TRBV6-5	TRBD2	TRBJ2-5	.	CASSYSRLAKTQYF	TGTGCCAGCAGTTACTCTCGACTAGCCAAGACCCAGTACTTC
TRBV10-1	.	TRBJ1-1	.	CASSEAGGRIAFF	TGCGCCAGCAGTGAAGCCGGCGGTCGTATTGCTTTCTTT
TRBV5-1	.	TRBJ2-3	once	CASSLVAGNTDTQYF	TGCGCCAGCAGCTTGGTTGCGGGCAACACAGATACGCAGTATTTT
TRBV6-5	.	TRBJ1-3	once	CASSYLTGSGNTIYF	TGTGCCAGCAGTTACCTTACGGGCTCTGGAAACACCATATATTTT
TRBV10-2	.	TRBJ1-1	.	CASSEPGQNEAFF	TGCGCCAGCAGTGAGCCAGGACAGAATGAAGCCTTCTTT
TRBV23-1	TRBD2	TRBJ2-1	once	CASSQSLACSGRSRTYNEQFF	TGCGCCAGCAGTCAATCATTGGCTTGTAGCGGGAGGTCTCGAACCTACAATGAGCAGTTCTTC
TRBV5-1	TRBD2	TRBJ2-2	.	CASSLAENSGRAAGELFF	TGCGCCAGCAGCTTGGCCGAAAATAGCGGGAGGGCCGCCGGGGAGCTGTTTTTT
TRBV9	.	TRBJ1-1	.	CASSVGVVRTEAFF	TGTGCCAGCAGCGTAGGAGTCGTTAGGACTGAAGCTTTCTTT
TRBV10-3	TRBD1	TRBJ1-3	once	CAIGSGQRSGNTIYF	TGTGCCATTGGCTCGGGACAGCGCTCTGGAAACACCATATATTTT
TRBV7-6	TRBD1	TRBJ1-4	.	CASSPTGVEKLFF	TGTGCCAGCAGCCCGACAGGGGTTGAAAAACTGTTTTTT
TRBV4-1	TRBD1	TRBJ1-6	once	CASSQATGGNSPLHF	TGCGCCAGCAGCCAAGCGACAGGGGGTAATTCACCCCTCCACTTT
TRBV29-1	TRBD2	TRBJ2-3	.	CSVRTSGAGTDTQYF	TGCAGCGTGCGTACTAGCGGGGCAGGCACAGATACGCAGTATTTT
TRBV30	.	TRBJ2-2	once	CAWRGGNTGELFF	TGTGCCTGGAGAGGTGGGAACACCGGGGAGCTGTTTTTT
TRBV5-4	.	TRBJ1-6	.	CASSLIENSPLHF	TGTGCCAGCAGCTTGATCGAGAATTCACCCCTCCACTTT
TRBV10-3	.	TRBJ1-4	.	CAIGGRENEKLFF	TGTGCCATCGGCGGCAGGGAGAATGAAAAACTGTTTTTT
TRBV28	TRBD1	TRBJ1-5	few	CASRRPGTGGRPQHF	TGTGCCAGCAGACGCCCCGGGACAGGGGGTCGGCCCCAGCATTTT
TRBV2	.	TRBJ2-3	.	CASSAETLTDTQYF	TGTGCCAGCAGTGCGGAGACTCTCACAGATACGCAGTATTTT
TRBV6-5	TRBD1	TRBJ1-1	.	CASRGTANTEAFF	TGTGCCAGCAGAGGGACAGCGAACACTGAAGCTTTCTTT
TRBV4-1	TRBD2	TRBJ2-7	.	CASSQEPGTSGSYEQYF	TGCGCCAGCAGCCAAGAGCCCGGGACTAGCGGGTCATATGAGCAGTACTTC
TRBV18	.	TRBJ2-1	.	CASSPGTAYNEQFF	TGTGCCAGCTCACCAGGGACGGCATACAATGAGCAGTTCTTC
TRBV13	.	TRBJ2-5	.	CASSWSTQETQYF	TGTGCCAGCAGCTGGTCGACCCAAGAGACCCAGTACTTC
TRBV7-6	.	TRBJ2-3	once	CASSAPPGGVPGGTDTQYF	TGTGCCAGCAGCGCTCCCCCCGGTGGGGTCCCGGGGGGCACAGATACGCAGTATTTT